This entry describes one TCR beta chain. The data are from a study of blood T cell repertoires in COVID-19. Study summary: Acute and convalescent COVID-19 samples came from the United States, Italy and Spain. PBMCs, B-cell-depleted T cells, or T cells were the source of the cDNA or gDNA that made up the material.

In the study's own analysis: Amplification from reference gene primers served as the basis for estimated nucleated cell counts. The method was immunoSEQ multiplex PCR; TCRdb's version includes in-frame clones alone and lacks a portion of them. That table supplies the V and J calls and clone size; D and trimming were determined from the DNA. The table has approximately 15,000 clones, roughly 82% seen once; the top ten hold roughly 26%. Per the germline V gene, CDR1 is SQVTM and CDR2 is ANQGSEA. The CDR3 loop spans 16 amino acids. Trimming cost V 5 bases and J 4 bases; bases outside gene matches: 15. The TCR originated in a woman aged 65 to 85 with active COVID-19. The rearrangement links TRBV29-1 to TRBJ1-2; TRBD1 matches 8 bases. Sequences were obtained from peripheral blood. The chain's CDR3 is CSVPTTGTGDLYGYTF. The CDR3 nucleotides are TGCAGCGTTCCCACGACCGGGACAGGAGACCTCTATGGCTACACCTTC.